Here is one T cell receptor (beta chain) with its context. This entry comes from a study of blood T cells in healthy people across ages. Across the study: Template-switching capture recovered about one barcoded beta molecule per two T cells.

Using a J-beta primer mix together with a sample-barcoded 5' primer, a second PCR was run for roughly 6 to 12 cycles. A template-switch adaptor with 12 random nucleotides tagged each cDNA molecule. TCRdb recomputed calls from the 5' RACE reads with MiXCR, one row per CDR3 protein. The sample lists hundreds of thousands of distinct CDR3 sequences, approximately 52% occurring once. V was trimmed by 5 bases and J by 2 bases, leaving 7 bases between them. From germline, CDR1 is SQVTM and CDR2 ANQGSEA. The CDR3 runs 11 residues. The chain carries TRBV29-1 and TRBJ2-7; tentatively, D is TRBD1 (5 bases). The clonotype was recovered from a woman older than 75 in good health. The sample taken for sequencing was blood. The CDR3 reads CSVSGTYEQYF. Written as DNA, the CDR3 is TGCAGCGTTTCAGGGACCTACGAGCAGTACTTC.